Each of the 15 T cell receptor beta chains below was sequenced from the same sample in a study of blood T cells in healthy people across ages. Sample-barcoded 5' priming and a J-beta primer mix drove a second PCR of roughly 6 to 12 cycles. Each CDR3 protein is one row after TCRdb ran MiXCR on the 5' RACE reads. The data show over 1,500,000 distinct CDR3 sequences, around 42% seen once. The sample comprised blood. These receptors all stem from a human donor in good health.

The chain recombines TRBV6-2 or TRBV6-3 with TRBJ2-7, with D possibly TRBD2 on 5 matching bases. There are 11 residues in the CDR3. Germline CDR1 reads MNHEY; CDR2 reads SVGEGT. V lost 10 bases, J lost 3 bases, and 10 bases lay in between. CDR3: CATTEGYEQYF. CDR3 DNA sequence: TGTGCCACAACAGAGGGCTACGAGCAGTACTTC.

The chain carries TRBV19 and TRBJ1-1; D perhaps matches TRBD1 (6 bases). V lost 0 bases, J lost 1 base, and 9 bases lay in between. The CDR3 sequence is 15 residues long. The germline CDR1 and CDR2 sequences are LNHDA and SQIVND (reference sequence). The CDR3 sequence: CASSIDPGQNTEAFF. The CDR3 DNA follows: TGTGCCAGTAGTATAGATCCGGGACAGAACACTGAAGCTTTCTTT. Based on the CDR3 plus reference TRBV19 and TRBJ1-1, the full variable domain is DGGITQSPKYLFRKEGQNVTLSCEQNLNHDAMYWYRQDPGQGLRLIYYSQIVNDFQKGDIAEGYSVSREKKESFPLTVTSAQKNPTAFYLCASSIDPGQNTEAFFGQGTRLTVV.

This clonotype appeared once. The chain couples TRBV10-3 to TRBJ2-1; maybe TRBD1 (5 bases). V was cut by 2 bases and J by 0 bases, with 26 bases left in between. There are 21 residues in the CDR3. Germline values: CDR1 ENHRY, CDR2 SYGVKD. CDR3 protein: CAISEIGRALASTASYNEQFF. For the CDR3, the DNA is TGTGCCATCAGTGAGATAGGCAGGGCCTTGGCTTCTACGGCCTCCTACAATGAGCAGTTCTTC.

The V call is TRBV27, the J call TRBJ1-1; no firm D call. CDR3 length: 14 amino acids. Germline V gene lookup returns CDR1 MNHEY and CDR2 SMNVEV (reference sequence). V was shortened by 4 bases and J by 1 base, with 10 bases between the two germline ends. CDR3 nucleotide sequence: TGTGCCAGCAGTTGGGGAGGTCCGAACACTGAAGCTTTCTTT. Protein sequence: CASSWGGPNTEAFF.

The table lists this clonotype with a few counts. As DNA, the CDR3 is TGTGCCAGCAGCCAAGGCCCCGGTGGGTCAGATACGCAGTATTTT. As protein: CASSQGPGGSDTQYF. This chain links TRBV4-2 with TRBJ2-3; D unresolved. CDR3 length: 15 residues. Trimming removed 1 base from V and 4 bases from J, with 12 bases in between. CDR1 is LGHNA and CDR2 is YNFKEQ in the germline V gene.

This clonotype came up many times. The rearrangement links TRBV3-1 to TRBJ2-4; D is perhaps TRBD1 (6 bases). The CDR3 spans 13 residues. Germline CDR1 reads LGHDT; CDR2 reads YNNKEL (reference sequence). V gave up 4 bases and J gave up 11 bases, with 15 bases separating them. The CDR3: CASSRDTDSLQYF. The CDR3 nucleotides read TGTGCCAGCAGCCGGGACACGGATTCACTTCAGTACTTC.

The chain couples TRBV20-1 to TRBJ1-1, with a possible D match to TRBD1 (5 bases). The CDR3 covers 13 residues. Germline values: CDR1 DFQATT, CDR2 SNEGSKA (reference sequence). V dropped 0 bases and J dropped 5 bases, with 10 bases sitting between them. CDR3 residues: CSARDPRETEAFF. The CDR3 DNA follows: TGCAGTGCTAGAGATCCCAGGGAAACTGAAGCTTTCTTT.

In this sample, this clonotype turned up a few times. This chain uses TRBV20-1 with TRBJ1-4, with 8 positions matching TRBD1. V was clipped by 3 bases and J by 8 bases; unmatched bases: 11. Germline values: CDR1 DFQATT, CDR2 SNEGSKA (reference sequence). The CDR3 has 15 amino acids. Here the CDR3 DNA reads TGCAGTGCTAGTCCCGGACAGGGATGGGGAGAAAAACTGTTTTTT. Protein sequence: CSASPGQGWGEKLFF.

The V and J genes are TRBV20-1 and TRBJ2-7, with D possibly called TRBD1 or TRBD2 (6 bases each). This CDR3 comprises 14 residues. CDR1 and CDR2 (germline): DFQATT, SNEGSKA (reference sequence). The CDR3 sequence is CTPFKSGGGYEQYF. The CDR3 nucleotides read TGCACCCCCTTTAAGTCCGGAGGGGGGTACGAGCAGTACTTC.

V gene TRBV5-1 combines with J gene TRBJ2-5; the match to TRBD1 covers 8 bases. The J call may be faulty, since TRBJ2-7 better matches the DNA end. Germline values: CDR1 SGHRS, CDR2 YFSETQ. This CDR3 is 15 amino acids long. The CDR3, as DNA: TGCGCCAGCAGCTTTGGGGGACAGGACGTCTACGAGCAGTACTTC. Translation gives CASSFGGQDVYEQYF.

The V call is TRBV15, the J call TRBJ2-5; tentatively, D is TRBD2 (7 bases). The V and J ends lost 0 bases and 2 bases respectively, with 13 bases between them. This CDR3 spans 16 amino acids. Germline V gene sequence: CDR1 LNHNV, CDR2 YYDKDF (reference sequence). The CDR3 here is CATSRDLGGTQETQYF. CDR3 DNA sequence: TGTGCCACCAGCAGAGATCTGGGGGGGACACAAGAGACCCAGTACTTC.

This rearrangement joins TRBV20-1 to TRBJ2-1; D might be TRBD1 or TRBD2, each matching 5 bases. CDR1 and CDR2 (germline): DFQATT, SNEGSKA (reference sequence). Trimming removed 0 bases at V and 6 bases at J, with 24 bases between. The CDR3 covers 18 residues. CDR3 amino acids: CSARDPNSGTQAGNEQFF. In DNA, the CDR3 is TGCAGTGCTAGAGACCCCAATTCGGGGACCCAGGCCGGCAATGAGCAGTTCTTC.

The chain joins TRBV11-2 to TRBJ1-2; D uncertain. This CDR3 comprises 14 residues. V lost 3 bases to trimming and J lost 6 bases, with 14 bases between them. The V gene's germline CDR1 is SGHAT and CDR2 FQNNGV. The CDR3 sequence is CASSFLLADHGYTF. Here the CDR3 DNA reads TGTGCCAGCAGCTTTCTTTTGGCAGACCATGGCTACACCTTC.

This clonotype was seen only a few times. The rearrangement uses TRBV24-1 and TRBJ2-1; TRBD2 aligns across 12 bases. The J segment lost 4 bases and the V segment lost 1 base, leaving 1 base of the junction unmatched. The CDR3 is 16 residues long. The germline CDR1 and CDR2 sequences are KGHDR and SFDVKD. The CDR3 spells CATSDFLAGGYNEQFF. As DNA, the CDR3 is TGTGCCACCAGTGATTTTCTAGCGGGGGGGTACAATGAGCAGTTCTTC.

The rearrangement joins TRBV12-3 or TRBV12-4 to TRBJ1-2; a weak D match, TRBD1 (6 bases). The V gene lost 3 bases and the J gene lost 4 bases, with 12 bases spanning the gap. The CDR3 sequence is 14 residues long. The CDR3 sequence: CASSLGTNLYGYTF. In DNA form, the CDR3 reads TGTGCCAGCAGTTTGGGGACAAATCTCTATGGCTACACCTTC.